Reported below is one T cell receptor (beta chain). Some clones are missing from TCRdb's copy, which holds only in-frame ones; the method was immunoSEQ multiplex PCR. The repertoire includes 200,000 to 300,000 clones, around nine tenths of them detected once, and around 1.5% sits in the top ten. These data are taken from a study of blood T cell repertoires in COVID-19. Overall study context: Specimens from acute and convalescent COVID-19 originated in the United States, Italy and Spain.

The CDR3 sequence is 14 residues long. V gave up 6 bases and J gave up 7 bases; unmatched junction bases: 11. Germline loops: CDR1 ENHRY, CDR2 SYGVKD. The material sequenced was peripheral blood. The chain is built from TRBV10-3 and TRBJ1-2; 7 bases agree with TRBD1. The TCR was taken from a woman between 55 and 75 years old who had recovered from COVID-19. CDR3 in DNA: TGTGCCATCAGCCCGACAGGGTATAGGGGTGGCTACACCTTC. Protein product: CAISPTGYRGGYTF.